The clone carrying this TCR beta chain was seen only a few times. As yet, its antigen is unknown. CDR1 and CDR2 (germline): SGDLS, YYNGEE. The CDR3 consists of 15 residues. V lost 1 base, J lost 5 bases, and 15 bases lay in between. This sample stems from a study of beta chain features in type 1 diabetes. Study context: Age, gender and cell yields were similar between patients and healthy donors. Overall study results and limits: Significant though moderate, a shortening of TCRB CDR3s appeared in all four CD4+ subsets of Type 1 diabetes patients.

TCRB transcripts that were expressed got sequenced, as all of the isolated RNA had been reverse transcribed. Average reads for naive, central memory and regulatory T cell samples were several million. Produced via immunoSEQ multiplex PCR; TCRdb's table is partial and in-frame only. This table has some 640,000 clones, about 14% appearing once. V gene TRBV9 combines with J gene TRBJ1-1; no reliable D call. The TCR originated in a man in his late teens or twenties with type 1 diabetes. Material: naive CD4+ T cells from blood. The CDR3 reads CASSVTGNLETEAFF. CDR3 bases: TGTGCCAGCAGCGTAACCGGCAACCTGGAAACTGAAGCTTTCTTT.